What follows is one T cell receptor (beta chain) and its context. The data derive from a study of shared clonotypes between healthy human individuals. The overall study: CD4 naive cells filled three plates per donor, CD4 memory three, CD8 naive two and CD8 memory one.

Memory CD4+ cells were the fraction left after CD45RA+ naive selection. Replicate PCRs run on sorted subsets employed around 200 ng DNA, 30,000 to 35,000 T cell genomes. Profiling relied on immunoSEQ multiplex PCR, and the TCRdb table lists in-frame clones only, not all of them. The sample consists of roughly 1 million clones, around 75% of them appearing once. CDR3 length: 14 residues. Germline V gene sequence: CDR1 SGDLS, CDR2 YYNGEE. V dropped 0 bases and J dropped 1 base, with 7 bases sitting between them. This TCR came from a man in his late teens or twenties in good health. The source material was memory CD4+ T cells sorted from blood. This sample's subset: CD45RA-negative fraction. V usage is TRBV9 and J usage is TRBJ2-5; no clear D. CDR3 loop: CASSVDSSQETQYF. The CDR3, as DNA: TGTGCCAGCAGCGTAGATAGCAGCCAAGAGACCCAGTACTTC.